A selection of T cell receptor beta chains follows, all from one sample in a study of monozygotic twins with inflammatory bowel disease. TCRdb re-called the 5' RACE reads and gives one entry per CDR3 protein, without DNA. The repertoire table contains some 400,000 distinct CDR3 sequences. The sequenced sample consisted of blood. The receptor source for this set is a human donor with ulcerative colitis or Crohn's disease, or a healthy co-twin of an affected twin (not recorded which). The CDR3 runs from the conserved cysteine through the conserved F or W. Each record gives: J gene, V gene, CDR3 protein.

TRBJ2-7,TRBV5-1,CASSLAGGGGYEQYF
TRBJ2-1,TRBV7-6,CASTPGNEQFF
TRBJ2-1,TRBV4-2,CASSQEPSLDYNEQFF
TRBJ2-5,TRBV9,CASSPLGGVDETQYF
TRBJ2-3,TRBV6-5,CASSNTAATQYF
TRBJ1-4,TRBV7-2,CASSLDSGGEKLFF
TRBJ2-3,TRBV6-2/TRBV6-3,CASSYGDRAADTQYF
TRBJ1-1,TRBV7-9,CASSLDSFQGAEAFF
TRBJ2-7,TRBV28,CASTGTGGAYEQYF
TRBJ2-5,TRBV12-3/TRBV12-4,CASSPGMSHRKTQYF
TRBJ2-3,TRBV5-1,CASSRSGGATDTQYF
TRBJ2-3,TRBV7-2,CASSPRALGDTQYF
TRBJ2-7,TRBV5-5,CASRRNFESYEQYF
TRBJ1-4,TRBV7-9,CASSLEPGKANEKLFF
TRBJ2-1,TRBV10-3,CAISEGGAGPYNEQFF
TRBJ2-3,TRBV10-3,CAIGGQGAFTDTQYF